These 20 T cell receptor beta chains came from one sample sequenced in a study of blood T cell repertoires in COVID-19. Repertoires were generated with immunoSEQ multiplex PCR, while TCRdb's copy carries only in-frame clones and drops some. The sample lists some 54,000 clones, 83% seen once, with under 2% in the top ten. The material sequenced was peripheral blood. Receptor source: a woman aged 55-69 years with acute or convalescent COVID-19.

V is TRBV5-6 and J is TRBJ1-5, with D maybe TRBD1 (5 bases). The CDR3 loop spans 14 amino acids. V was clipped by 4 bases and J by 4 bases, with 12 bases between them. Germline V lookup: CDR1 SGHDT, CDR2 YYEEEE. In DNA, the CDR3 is TGTGCCAGCAGCCCCGGAGGGGTAAATCAGCCCCAGCATTTT. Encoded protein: CASSPGGVNQPQHF.

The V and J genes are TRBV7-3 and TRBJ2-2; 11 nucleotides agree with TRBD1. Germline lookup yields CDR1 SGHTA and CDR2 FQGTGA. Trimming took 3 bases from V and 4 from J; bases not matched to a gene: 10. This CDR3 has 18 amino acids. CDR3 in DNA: TGTGCCAGCAGCTTCCATGTATCCGGGACAGGGGGCACCGGGGAGCTGTTTTTT. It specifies CASSFHVSGTGGTGELFF. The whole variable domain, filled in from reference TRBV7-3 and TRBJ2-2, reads GAGVSQTPSNKVTEKGKYVELRCDPISGHTALYWYRQSLGQGPEFLIYFQGTGAADDSGLPNDRFFAVRPEGSVSTLKIQRTERGDSAVYLCASSFHVSGTGGTGELFFGEGSRLTVL.

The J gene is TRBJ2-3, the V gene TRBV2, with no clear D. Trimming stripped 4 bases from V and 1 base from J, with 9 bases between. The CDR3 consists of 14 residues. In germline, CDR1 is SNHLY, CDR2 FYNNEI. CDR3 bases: TGTGCCAGCAGTGGTCGCGGAGGCACAGATACGCAGTATTTT. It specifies CASSGRGGTDTQYF.

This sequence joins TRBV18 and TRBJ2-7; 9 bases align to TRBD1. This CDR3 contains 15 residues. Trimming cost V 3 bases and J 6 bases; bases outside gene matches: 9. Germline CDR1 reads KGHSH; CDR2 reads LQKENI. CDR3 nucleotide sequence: TGTGCCAGCTCACCTCCGGACAGGGGTCCCACCGAGCAGTACTTC. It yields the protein CASSPPDRGPTEQYF.

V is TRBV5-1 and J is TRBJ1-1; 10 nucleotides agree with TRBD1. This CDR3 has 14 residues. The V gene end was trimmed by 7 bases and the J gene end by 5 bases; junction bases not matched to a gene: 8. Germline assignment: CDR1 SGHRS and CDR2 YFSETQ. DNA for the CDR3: TGCGCCAGCTCCTCGACAGGGGGCCTTACTGAAGCTTTCTTT. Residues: CASSSTGGLTEAFF.

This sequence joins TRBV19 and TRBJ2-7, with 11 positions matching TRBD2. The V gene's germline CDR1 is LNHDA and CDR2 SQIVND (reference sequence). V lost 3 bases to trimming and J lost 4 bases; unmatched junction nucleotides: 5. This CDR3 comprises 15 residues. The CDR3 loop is CASSIVLAGVYEQYF. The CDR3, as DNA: TGTGCCAGTAGTATCGTACTAGCGGGAGTTTACGAGCAGTACTTC.

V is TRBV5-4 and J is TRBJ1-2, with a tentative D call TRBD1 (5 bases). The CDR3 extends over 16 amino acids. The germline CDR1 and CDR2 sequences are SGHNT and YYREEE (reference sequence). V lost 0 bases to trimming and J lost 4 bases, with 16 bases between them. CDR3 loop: CASSLAVPLGAYGYTF. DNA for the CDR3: TGTGCCAGCAGCTTGGCCGTCCCTCTTGGGGCCTATGGCTACACCTTC. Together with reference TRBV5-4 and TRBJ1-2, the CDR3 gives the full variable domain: ETGVTQSPTHLIKTRGQQVTLRCSSQSGHNTVSWYQQALGQGPQFIFQYYREEENGRGNFPPRFSGLQFPNYSSELNVNALELDDSALYLCASSLAVPLGAYGYTFGSGTRLTVV.

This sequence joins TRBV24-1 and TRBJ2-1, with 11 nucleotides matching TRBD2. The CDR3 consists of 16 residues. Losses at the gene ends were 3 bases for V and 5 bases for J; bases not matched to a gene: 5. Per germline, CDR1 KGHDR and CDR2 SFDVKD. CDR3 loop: CATSDRASGRHNEQFF. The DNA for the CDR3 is TGTGCCACCAGTGATCGAGCTAGCGGGAGGCACAATGAGCAGTTCTTC.

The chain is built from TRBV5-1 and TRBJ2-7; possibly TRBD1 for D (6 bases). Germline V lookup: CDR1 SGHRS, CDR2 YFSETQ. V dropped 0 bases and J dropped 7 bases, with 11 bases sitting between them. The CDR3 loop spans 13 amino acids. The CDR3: CASSLGTVAEQYF. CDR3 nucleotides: TGCGCCAGCAGCTTGGGGACAGTGGCTGAGCAGTACTTC.

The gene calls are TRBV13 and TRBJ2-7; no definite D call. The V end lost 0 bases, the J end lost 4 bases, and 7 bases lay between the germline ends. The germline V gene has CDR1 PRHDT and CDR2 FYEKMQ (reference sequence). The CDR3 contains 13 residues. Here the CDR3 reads CASSLGHRYEQYF. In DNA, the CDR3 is TGTGCCAGCAGCTTAGGCCACCGGTACGAGCAGTACTTC.

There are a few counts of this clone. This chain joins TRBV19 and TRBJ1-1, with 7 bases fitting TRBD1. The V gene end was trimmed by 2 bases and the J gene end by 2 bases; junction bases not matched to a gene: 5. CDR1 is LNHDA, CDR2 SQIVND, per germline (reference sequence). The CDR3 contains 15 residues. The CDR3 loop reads CASSIKGAGNTEAFF. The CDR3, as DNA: TGTGCCAGTAGTATAAAGGGGGCTGGAAACACTGAAGCTTTCTTT.

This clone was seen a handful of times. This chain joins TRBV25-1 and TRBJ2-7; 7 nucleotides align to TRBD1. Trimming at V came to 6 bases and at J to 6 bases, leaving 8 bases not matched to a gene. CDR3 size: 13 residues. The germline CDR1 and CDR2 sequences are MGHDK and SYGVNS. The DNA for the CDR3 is TGTGCCAGCAGCCCCGGACAGGTCGGCGAGCAGTACTTC. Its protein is CASSPGQVGEQYF.

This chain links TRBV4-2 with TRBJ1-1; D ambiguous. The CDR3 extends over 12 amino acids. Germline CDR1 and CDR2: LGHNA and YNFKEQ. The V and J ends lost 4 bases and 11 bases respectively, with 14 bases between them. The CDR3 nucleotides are TGTGCCAGCAGCCCCCGAGGCAGTGAGGCTTTCTTT. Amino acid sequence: CASSPRGSEAFF.

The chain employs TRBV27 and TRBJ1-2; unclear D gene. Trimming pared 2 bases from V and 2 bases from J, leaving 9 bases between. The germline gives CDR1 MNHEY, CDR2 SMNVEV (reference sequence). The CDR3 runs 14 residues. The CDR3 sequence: CASSLVGNNYGYTF. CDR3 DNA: TGTGCCAGCAGTTTAGTGGGCAACAACTATGGCTACACCTTC.

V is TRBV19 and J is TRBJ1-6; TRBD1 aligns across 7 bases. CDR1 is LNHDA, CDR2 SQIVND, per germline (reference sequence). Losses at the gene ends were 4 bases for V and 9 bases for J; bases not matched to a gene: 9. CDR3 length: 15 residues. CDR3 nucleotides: TGTGCCAGTAGTACACAGACAGGGATTGGTTCACCCCTCCACTTT. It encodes CASSTQTGIGSPLHF.

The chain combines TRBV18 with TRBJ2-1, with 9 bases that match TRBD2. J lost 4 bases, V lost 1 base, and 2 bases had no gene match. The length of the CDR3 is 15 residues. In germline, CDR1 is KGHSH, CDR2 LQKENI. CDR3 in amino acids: CASSPLAGAYNEQFF. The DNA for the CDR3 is TGTGCCAGCTCACCACTAGCGGGAGCGTACAATGAGCAGTTCTTC.

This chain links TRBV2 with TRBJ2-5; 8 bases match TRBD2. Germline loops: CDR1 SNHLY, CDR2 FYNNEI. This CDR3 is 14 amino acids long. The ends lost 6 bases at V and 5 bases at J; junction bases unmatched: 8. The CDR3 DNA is TGTGCCAGCAGCCAGACTAGCGTAATGGAGACCCAGTACTTC. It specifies CASSQTSVMETQYF.

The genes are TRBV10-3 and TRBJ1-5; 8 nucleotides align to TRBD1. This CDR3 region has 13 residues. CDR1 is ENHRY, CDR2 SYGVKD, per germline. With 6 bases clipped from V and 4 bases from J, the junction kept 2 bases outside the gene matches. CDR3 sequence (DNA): TGTGCCATCAGGACAGGGGAGAATCAGCCCCAGCATTTT. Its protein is CAIRTGENQPQHF.

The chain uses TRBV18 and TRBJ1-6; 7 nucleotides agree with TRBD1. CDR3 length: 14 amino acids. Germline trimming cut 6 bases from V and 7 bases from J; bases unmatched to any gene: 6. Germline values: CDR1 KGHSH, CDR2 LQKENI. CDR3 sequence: CASSLDRANSPLHF. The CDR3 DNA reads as TGTGCCAGCTCCCTCGACAGGGCAAATTCACCCCTCCACTTT. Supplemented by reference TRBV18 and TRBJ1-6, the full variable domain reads NAGVMQNPRHLVRRRGQEARLRCSPMKGHSHVYWYRQLPEEGLKFMVYLQKENIIDESGMPKERFSAEFPKEGPSILRIQQVVRGDSAAYFCASSLDRANSPLHFGNGTRLTVT.

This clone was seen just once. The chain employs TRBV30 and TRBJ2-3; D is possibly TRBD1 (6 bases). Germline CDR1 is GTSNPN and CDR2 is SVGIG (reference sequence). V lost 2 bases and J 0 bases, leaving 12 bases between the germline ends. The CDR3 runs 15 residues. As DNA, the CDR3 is TGTGCCTGGAGTCAAGGGGGTTTTAGCACAGATACGCAGTATTTT. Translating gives CAWSQGGFSTDTQYF. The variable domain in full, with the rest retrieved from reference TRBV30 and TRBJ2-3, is SQTIHQWPATLVQPVGSPLSLECTVEGTSNPNLYWYRQAAGRGLQLLFYSVGIGQISSEVPQNLSASRPQDRQFILSSKKLLLSDSGFYLCAWSQGGFSTDTQYFGPGTRLTVL.